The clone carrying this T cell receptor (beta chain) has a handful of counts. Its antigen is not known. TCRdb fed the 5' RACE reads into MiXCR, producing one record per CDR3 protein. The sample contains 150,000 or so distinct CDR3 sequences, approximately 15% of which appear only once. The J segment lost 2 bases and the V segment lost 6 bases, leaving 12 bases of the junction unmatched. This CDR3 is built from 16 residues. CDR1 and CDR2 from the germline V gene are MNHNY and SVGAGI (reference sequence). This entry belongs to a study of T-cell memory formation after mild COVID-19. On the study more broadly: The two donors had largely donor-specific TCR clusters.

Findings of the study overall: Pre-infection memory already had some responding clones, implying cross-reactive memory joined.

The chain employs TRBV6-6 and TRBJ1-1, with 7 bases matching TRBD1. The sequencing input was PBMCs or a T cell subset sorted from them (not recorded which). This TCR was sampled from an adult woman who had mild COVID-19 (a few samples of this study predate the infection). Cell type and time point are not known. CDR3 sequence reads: CASSRQGQNSNTEAFF. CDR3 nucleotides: TGTGCCAGCAGCCGTCAGGGACAGAACTCAAACACTGAAGCTTTCTTT.